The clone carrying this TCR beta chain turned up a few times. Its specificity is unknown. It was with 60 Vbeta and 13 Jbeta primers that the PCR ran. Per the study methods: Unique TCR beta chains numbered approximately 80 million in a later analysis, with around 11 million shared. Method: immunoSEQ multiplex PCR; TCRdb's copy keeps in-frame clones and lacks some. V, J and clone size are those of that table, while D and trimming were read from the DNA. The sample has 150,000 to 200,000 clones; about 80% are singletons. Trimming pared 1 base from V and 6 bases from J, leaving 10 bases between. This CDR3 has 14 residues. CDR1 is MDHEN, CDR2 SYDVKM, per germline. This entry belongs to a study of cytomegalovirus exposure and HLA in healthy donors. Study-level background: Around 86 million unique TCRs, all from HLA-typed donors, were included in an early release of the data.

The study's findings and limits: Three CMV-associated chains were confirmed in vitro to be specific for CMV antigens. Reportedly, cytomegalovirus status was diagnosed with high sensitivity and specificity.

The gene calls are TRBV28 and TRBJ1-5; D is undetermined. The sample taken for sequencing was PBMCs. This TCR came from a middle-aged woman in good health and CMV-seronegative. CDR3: CASSLSGGTQPQHF. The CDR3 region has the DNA TGTGCCAGCAGTTTATCCGGCGGTACTCAGCCCCAGCATTTT. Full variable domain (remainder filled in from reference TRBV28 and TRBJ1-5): DVKVTQSSRYLVKRTGEKVFLECVQDMDHENMFWYRQDPGLGLRLIYFSYDVKMKEKGDIPEGYSVSREKKERFSLILESASTNQTSMYLCASSLSGGTQPQHFGDGTRLSIL.